These 20 T cell receptor beta chains originate from one sample sequenced in a study of response to subunit inactivated influenza vaccine. TCRdb fed the RT-PCR reads into MiXCR, producing one record per CDR3 protein. The sample includes about 780,000 distinct CDR3 sequences, under 20% of them seen just once. The sample consisted of PBMCs from blood, taken less than 6 days after vaccination. The source of these receptors is a man aged 45 to 65 who received an inactivated influenza vaccine.

The chain employs TRBV29-1 and TRBJ2-2; D may be TRBD1 (5 bases). Between the trimmed V and J ends, which lost 6 bases and 1 base, there was a span of 9 bases. The CDR3 covers 13 residues. The germline V gene encodes CDR1 SQVTM and CDR2 ANQGSEA. The CDR3: CSVWQGNTGELFF. The CDR3 DNA reads as TGCAGCGTATGGCAGGGGAACACCGGGGAGCTGTTTTTT.

This clonotype has only a few counts. V is TRBV10-3 and J is TRBJ1-1; D not resolved. Trimming cost V 8 bases and J 2 bases, with 12 bases left between them. The CDR3 contains 13 residues. Per germline, CDR1 ENHRY and CDR2 SYGVKD. In DNA, the CDR3 is TGTGCCATCCTGGAGGGAGGTAACACTGAAGCTTTCTTT. It codes for CAILEGGNTEAFF.

The J gene is TRBJ1-6, the V gene TRBV7-2; D perhaps matches TRBD1 (5 bases). Trimming left V 1 base short and J 2 bases short, with 12 bases between. Per the germline V gene, CDR1 is SGHTA and CDR2 is FQGNSA. The CDR3 contains 17 residues. The CDR3 DNA sequence: TGTGCCAGCAGCTTAGGGTCAGGGCGCGCCTATAATTCACCCCTCCACTTT. Its translation: CASSLGSGRAYNSPLHF.

This chain uses TRBV28 with TRBJ2-1; D ambiguous. Trimming took off 3 bases at V and 10 bases at J, with 4 bases between the two ends. Germline assignment: CDR1 MDHEN and CDR2 SYDVKM. The CDR3 consists of 10 residues. This chain's CDR3 is CASSFREQFF. CDR3 DNA: TGTGCCAGCAGTTTTCGGGAGCAGTTCTTC.

J is TRBJ2-1 and V is TRBV4-2; 8 positions match TRBD2. Per the germline V gene, CDR1 is LGHNA and CDR2 is YNFKEQ. The CDR3 has 16 residues. J gave up 4 bases and V 4 bases, and 9 bases lay outside the gene matches. The CDR3 loop reads CASSREPGLVYNEQFF. CDR3 nucleotide sequence: TGTGCCAGCAGCCGCGAACCGGGACTAGTATACAATGAGCAGTTCTTC.

This sequence joins TRBV7-2 and TRBJ2-1; D remains unclear. The CDR3 length is 17 residues. With 0 bases removed from V and 0 bases from J, the gap between germline ends came to 12 bases. Per the germline V gene, CDR1 is SGHTA and CDR2 is FQGNSA. CDR3 in amino acids: CASSLALLINSYNEQFF. The CDR3 nucleotides are TGTGCCAGCAGCTTAGCGCTCCTCATAAACTCCTACAATGAGCAGTTCTTC.

V usage is TRBV11-2 and J usage is TRBJ2-3, with D maybe TRBD2 (5 bases). The CDR3 length is 16 residues. The ends were cut back, 1 base at V and 2 bases at J, with 13 bases in the middle. In germline, CDR1 is SGHAT, CDR2 FQNNGV. The CDR3 DNA reads as TGTGCCAGCAGCTTAGTCCGGACTGAGCACACAGATACGCAGTATTTT. Translating gives CASSLVRTEHTDTQYF.

This clonotype was seen a few times. V usage is TRBV9 and J usage is TRBJ2-3; possible D gene TRBD2, 5 bases. Germline V gene sequence: CDR1 SGDLS, CDR2 YYNGEE. Trimming removed 0 bases at V and 1 base at J, with 6 bases between. The CDR3 consists of 14 residues. The CDR3 loop is CASSVASRTDTQYF. The CDR3 coding sequence is TGTGCCAGCAGCGTAGCTAGCCGCACAGATACGCAGTATTTT.

This clonotype was counted only a few times. The gene calls are TRBV10-3 and TRBJ2-3, with TRBD2 as a possible D gene (5 bases). Trimming shortened V by 2 bases and J by 4 bases, and 10 bases separated the two germline ends. CDR1 ENHRY and CDR2 SYGVKD come from the germline V gene. The CDR3 is made up of 14 amino acids. The CDR3 region is CAISEPAGADTQYF. The DNA for the CDR3 is TGTGCCATCAGTGAGCCCGCCGGGGCAGATACGCAGTATTTT.

This clonotype was recorded at least ten times. A read error may account for a junction end that differs from germline. The chain links TRBV5-1 to TRBJ2-7; 9 nucleotides match TRBD1. Germline CDR1 reads SGHRS; CDR2 reads YFSETQ. The length of the CDR3 is 14 residues. DNA of the CDR3: TGTGCCAGCAGCTTGGGACAGGGAGGCTACGAGCAGTACTTC. Protein: CASSLGQGGYEQYF.

The J gene is TRBJ2-3, the V gene TRBV27; D uncertain. The CDR3 is 15 amino acids. Trimming took 0 bases from V and 1 from J, leaving 8 bases between them. From germline, CDR1 is MNHEY and CDR2 SMNVEV (reference sequence). The CDR3: CASSLSTQGTDTQYF. CDR3 in DNA: TGTGCCAGCAGTTTATCGACCCAGGGCACAGATACGCAGTATTTT.

The chain has TRBV6-2 or TRBV6-3 and TRBJ2-7; D gene uncertain. The germline V gene encodes CDR1 MNHEY and CDR2 SVGEGT. Trimming took 6 bases from V and 1 from J, leaving 13 bases between them. CDR3 size: 14 residues. The CDR3 nucleotides read TGTGCCAGCAGATCTTGGACGGATTCCTACGAGCAGTACTTC. Its protein product is CASRSWTDSYEQYF.

The chain carries TRBV4-3 and TRBJ2-3; 7 bases are a match to TRBD1. This CDR3 is built from 17 residues. Germline loops: CDR1 LGHNA, CDR2 YSLEER. The junction had 7 bases not matched to a gene; V was cut back by 1 base and J by 0 bases. DNA for the CDR3: TGCGCCAGCAGCCAAGCGCCCGCAGGGGGAAGCACAGATACGCAGTATTTT. Translating it yields CASSQAPAGGSTDTQYF.

Only a few counts were recorded for this clonotype. V usage is TRBV10-3 and J usage is TRBJ1-1, with D possibly TRBD1 on 6 matching bases. Trimming left V 6 bases short and J 9 bases short, with 14 bases between. Germline V gene data show CDR1 as ENHRY and CDR2 as SYGVKD. The CDR3 runs 12 residues. The CDR3 coding sequence is TGTGCCATCAGCTCCCCCCAGGGGAAAGCTTTCTTT. It encodes CAISSPQGKAFF.

This rearrangement joins TRBV5-1 to TRBJ2-7; perhaps TRBD1 as D (5 bases). CDR3 length: 15 amino acids. V lost 0 bases and J lost 3, with 13 bases in between. In germline, CDR1 is SGHRS, CDR2 YFSETQ. The DNA for the CDR3 is TGCGCCAGCAGCTTGGGGACAAGGATCGACTACGAGCAGTACTTC. It encodes CASSLGTRIDYEQYF.

This clonotype was detected only a few times. The chain couples TRBV5-1 to TRBJ2-2; the D call may be TRBD1 or TRBD2 (5 bases each). Trimming cost V 4 bases and J 2 bases, with 12 bases left between them. CDR3 size: 15 residues. The germline V gene encodes CDR1 SGHRS and CDR2 YFSETQ. CDR3 bases: TGCGCCAGCAGCCAGGTGGGACCAAACACCGGGGAGCTGTTTTTT. Amino acid sequence: CASSQVGPNTGELFF.

The gene calls are TRBV2 and TRBJ2-5; perhaps TRBD2 as D (5 bases). The CDR3 sequence is 13 residues long. The ends were cut back, 7 bases at V and 2 bases at J, with 11 bases in the middle. CDR1 and CDR2 (germline): SNHLY, FYNNEI. Here the CDR3 DNA reads TGTGCCAGCATTCGGGGTGGGCAAGAGACCCAGTACTTC. Protein sequence: CASIRGGQETQYF.

This sequence joins TRBV29-1 and TRBJ2-3, with 8 bases aligning to TRBD1. In germline, CDR1 is SQVTM, CDR2 ANQGSEA. The CDR3 covers 14 residues. V lost 3 bases and J lost 3; bases outside the gene matches: 5. DNA of the CDR3: TGCAGCGTTGACGGCAGGGGGCCGACAGATACGCAGTATTTT. This sequence encodes CSVDGRGPTDTQYF.

This chain joins TRBV6-2 or TRBV6-3 and TRBJ2-1; 8 bases agree with TRBD1. CDR3 length equals 17 residues. The V and J ends lost 0 bases and 4 bases, in that order; junction bases with no gene match: 8. Germline-derived CDR1 and CDR2 are MNHEY and SVGEGT. CDR3 sequence (DNA): TGTGCCAGCAGTTACTCGAAGCCGGACAGGGCATACAATGAGCAGTTCTTC. Translated: CASSYSKPDRAYNEQFF.

The chain recombines TRBV12-3 or TRBV12-4 with TRBJ2-1, with 8 bases that match TRBD1. V trimming: 6 bases; J trimming: 6 bases; junction bases outside the gene matches: 10. The length of the CDR3 is 15 residues. Written as DNA, the CDR3 is TGTGCCAGCAGGGGAGCCGGGACAGGTGCCAATGAGCAGTTCTTC. Amino acid sequence: CASRGAGTGANEQFF.